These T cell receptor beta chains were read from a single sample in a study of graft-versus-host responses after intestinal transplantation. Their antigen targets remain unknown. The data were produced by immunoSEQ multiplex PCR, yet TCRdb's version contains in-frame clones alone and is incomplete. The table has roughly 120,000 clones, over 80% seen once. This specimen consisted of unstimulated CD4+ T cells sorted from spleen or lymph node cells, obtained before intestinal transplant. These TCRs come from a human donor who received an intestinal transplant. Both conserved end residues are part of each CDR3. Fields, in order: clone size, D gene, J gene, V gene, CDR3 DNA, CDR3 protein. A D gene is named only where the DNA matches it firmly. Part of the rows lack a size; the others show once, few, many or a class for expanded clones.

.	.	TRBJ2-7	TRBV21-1	TGTGCCAGCAGTGCGACTAGCAGTCCCTACGAGCAGTACTTC	CASSATSSPYEQYF
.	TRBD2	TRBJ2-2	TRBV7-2	TGTGCCAGCACCCTTAGCGGGAGAGCCGGGGAGCTGTTTTTT	CASTLSGRAGELFF
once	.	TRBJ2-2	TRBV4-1	TGCGCCAGCAGCCAAGATAACAGGGTACGCGGAGGATCCGGGGAGCTGTTTTTT	CASSQDNRVRGGSGELFF
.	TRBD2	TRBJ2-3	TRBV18	TGTGCCAGCTCACCGCTAGCGGCGAGCACAGATACGCAGTATTTT	CASSPLAASTDTQYF
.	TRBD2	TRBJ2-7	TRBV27	TGTGCCAGCAGTTTAAGGCCGAGCGGGGGCAGCTCCTACGAGCAGTACTTC	CASSLRPSGGSSYEQYF
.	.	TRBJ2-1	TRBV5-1	TGCGCCAGCAGCTTTGGGGTCGCAGACTACAATGAGCAGTTCTTC	CASSFGVADYNEQFF
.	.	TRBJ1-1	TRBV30	TGTGCCTGGAGTGAGACCTCGACAGGGAACACTGAAGCTTTCTTT	CAWSETSTGNTEAFF
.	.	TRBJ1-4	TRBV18	TGTGCCAGCTCACCTAACCCGGGGACTAATGAAAAACTGTTTTTT	CASSPNPGTNEKLFF
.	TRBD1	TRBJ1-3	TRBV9	TGTGCCAGCAGCGTTGACAGGGGAGTATCTACCATATATTTT	CASSVDRGVSTIYF
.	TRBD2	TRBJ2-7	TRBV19	TGTGCCACCTCCGGGACTAGCGTCAGCGAGCAGTACTTC	CATSGTSVSEQYF
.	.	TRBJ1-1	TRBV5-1	TGCGCCAGCAGCTTGGCCGGACTCTCGACTGAAGCTTTCTTT	CASSLAGLSTEAFF
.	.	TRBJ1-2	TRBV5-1	TGCGCCAGCAGCTTGGAGTTCGGAGGTTATGGCTACACCTTC	CASSLEFGGYGYTF
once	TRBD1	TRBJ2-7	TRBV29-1	TGCAGCGTATGGACAGGGGGCTCCTACGAGCAGTACTTC	CSVWTGGSYEQYF
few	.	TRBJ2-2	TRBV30	TGTGCCTGGGGCCGACTGAACACCGGGGAGCTGTTTTTT	CAWGRLNTGELFF
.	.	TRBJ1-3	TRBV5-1	TGCGCCAGCAGCTTGATCTCCGGGAGCTCTGGAAACACCATATATTTT	CASSLISGSSGNTIYF
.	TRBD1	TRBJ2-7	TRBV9	TGTGCCAGCAGCGGATCAACAGGGGGCGAGCAGTACTTC	CASSGSTGGEQYF
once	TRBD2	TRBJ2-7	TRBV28	TGTGCCAGCAGGCCGGGGGGACGGACCTACGAGCAGTACTTC	CASRPGGRTYEQYF
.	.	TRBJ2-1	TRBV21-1	TGTGCCAGCAGCAAAGAAAGGCCGACTAGTGAGCAGTTCTTC	CASSKERPTSEQFF
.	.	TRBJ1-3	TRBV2	TGTGCCAGCAGTGTGAACAGGGCTGGAAACACCATATATTTT	CASSVNRAGNTIYF
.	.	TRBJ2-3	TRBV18	TGTGCCAGCTCACCACGGGTGGGAGGAAACACAGATACGCAGTATTTT	CASSPRVGGNTDTQYF
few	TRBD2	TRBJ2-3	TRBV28	TGTGCCAGCAGGCCGGGAGGAGGAGATACGCAGTATTTT	CASRPGGGDTQYF
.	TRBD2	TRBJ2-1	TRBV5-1	TGCGCCAGCAGCGTTCCGGGACTAGCGGACTACAATGAGCAGTTCTTC	CASSVPGLADYNEQFF
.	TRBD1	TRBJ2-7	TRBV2	TGTGCCAGCAGGGCCCACAGGGGCGAGCAGTACTTC	CASRAHRGEQYF
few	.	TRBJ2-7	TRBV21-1	TGTGCCAGCATCAGGGAGGAAGTCTACGAGCAGTACTTC	CASIREEVYEQYF
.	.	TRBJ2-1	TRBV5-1	TGCGCCAGCAGCTTGGCTAAGGGTATCTCCTACAATGAGCAGTTCTTC	CASSLAKGISYNEQFF
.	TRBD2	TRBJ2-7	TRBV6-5	TGTGCCAGCAGTTCTCCTAGCGGATCCTACGAGCAGTACTTC	CASSSPSGSYEQYF
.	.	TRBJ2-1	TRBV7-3	TGTGCCAGCAGCTCAACTCGAGATTTCAATGAGCAGTTCTTC	CASSSTRDFNEQFF
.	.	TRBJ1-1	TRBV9	TGTGCCAGCAGCGTACATATGAACACTGAAGCTTTCTTT	CASSVHMNTEAFF
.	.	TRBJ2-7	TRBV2	TGTGCCAGCAGCAGACAGGGAGGCCCCTACGAGCAGTACTTC	CASSRQGGPYEQYF
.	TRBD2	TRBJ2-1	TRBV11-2	TGTGCCAGCAGCTTAACCCACGGACTAGCGGGAGTCGGGCAATTCTTC	CASSLTHGLAGVGQFF
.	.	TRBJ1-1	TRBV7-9	TGTGCCAGCAGCGGGGGCAGGGCGAGGACTGAAGCTTTCTTT	CASSGGRARTEAFF
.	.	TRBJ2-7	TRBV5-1	TGCGCCAGCAGCCTACGGACTACCTCCTACGAGCAGTACTTC	CASSLRTTSYEQYF
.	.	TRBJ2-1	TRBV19	TGTGCCAGTAGTAGCCGGACTCAGTCCTACAATGAGCAGTTCTTC	CASSSRTQSYNEQFF
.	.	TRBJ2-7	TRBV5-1	TGCGCCAGCAGCTTGGGCGTAGGAGGGTCCTACGAGCAGTACTTC	CASSLGVGGSYEQYF
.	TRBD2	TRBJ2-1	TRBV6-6	TGTGCCAGCGGCCGGACTAGCGGGACAGATGAGCAGTTCTTC	CASGRTSGTDEQFF
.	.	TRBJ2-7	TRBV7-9	TGTGCCAGCAGCTTATGGCGGGACGAGCAGTACTTC	CASSLWRDEQYF
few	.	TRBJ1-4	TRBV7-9	TGTGCCAGCAGCTCCTCAGGATTCTTTAATGAAAAACTGTTTTTT	CASSSSGFFNEKLFF
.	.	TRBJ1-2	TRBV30	TGTGCCCGGATACTTGGGGACAATCGAGGCTACACCTTC	CARILGDNRGYTF
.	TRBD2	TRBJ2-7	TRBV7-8	TGTGCCAGCAGCTCTAGCGGTCTGTCCTACGAGCAGTACTTC	CASSSSGLSYEQYF
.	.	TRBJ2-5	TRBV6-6	TGTGCCGGGGGGACCCGCGAGGAGACCCAGTACTTC	CAGGTREETQYF
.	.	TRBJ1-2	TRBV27	TGTGCCAGCAATAGTCGGGGGATGTCTGGCTACACCTTC	CASNSRGMSGYTF
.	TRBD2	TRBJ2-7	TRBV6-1	TGTGCCAGCAGGACTAGCGGCTACGAGCAGTACTTC	CASRTSGYEQYF
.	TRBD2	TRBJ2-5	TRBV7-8	TGTGCCAGCAGTACCGGGACTAGCGGGCTCCAAGAGACCCAGTACTTC	CASSTGTSGLQETQYF
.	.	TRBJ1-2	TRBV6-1	TGTGCCAGCAGTGAAGTGGGATACTATGGCTACACCTTC	CASSEVGYYGYTF
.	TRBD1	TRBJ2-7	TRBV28	TGTGCCAGCAGTTTATACGGGACAGGTGGGCGGTACGAGCAGTACTTC	CASSLYGTGGRYEQYF
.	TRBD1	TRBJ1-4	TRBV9	TGTGCCAGCAGCGCGGGACAGTCTTGGGAAAAACTGTTTTTT	CASSAGQSWEKLFF
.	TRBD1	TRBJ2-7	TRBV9	TGTGCCAGCAGCGCCCGGGACAGGGGCTCCTACGAGCAGTACTTC	CASSARDRGSYEQYF
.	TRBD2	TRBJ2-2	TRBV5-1	TGCGCCAGCAGCTTAGCGGGAGGGCCGAGAACCGGGGAGCTGTTTTTT	CASSLAGGPRTGELFF